The present T cell receptor beta chain was sequenced within a study of identical twins. General study results and limits: Out-of-frame alpha sequences shared by twins were enriched for low generation probability. Among monozygotic twins, out-of-frame TCR alpha sharing exceeded what models predicted. With abundant cord blood beta clonotypes, insertions were fewer; memory repertoires showed no such pattern.

The V end was cut by 2 bases, the J end by 1 base, with 2 bases between. From germline, CDR1 is LGHNT and CDR2 FRNRAP. The CDR3 runs 12 residues. TCRdb re-derived calls from the 5' RACE reads in MiXCR, one entry per CDR3 protein. This sample yields 1.5 million to 2 million distinct CDR3 sequences, of which less than 35% are seen a single time; roughly 0.3% belongs to the top ten. This clonotype appeared a few times. The antigen is not known. All donors were healthy Caucasians. The V call is TRBV12-5, the J call TRBJ2-5; D is undetermined. The TCR comes from a newborn girl in good health. The sequencing sample was made of cord blood. This CDR3 is CASGLTQETQYF. As DNA, the CDR3 is TGTGCTAGTGGTTTGACCCAAGAGACCCAGTACTTC.